The 14 T cell receptor beta chains listed next were all sequenced from one sample in a study of T cells in women clearing cervical HPV infection. This table comes from immunoSEQ multiplex PCR, and its TCRdb copy is limited to in-frame clones, with some not included. The specimen's table records about 34,000 clones. The material sequenced was blood buffy coat. The receptors stem from a woman between 18 and 70 years old with a cervical HPV16 infection that either progressed to CIN3+ or cleared (not recorded which).

CDR3 region: CASSPQTSIQETQYF. The sequenced part of the CDR3 DNA is TGTGCCAGTAGTCCACAGACTAGCATCCAAGAGACC. This sequence joins TRBV19 and TRBJ2-5; 7 nucleotides agree with TRBD2. The read terminates 3 residues before the CDR3 end, so the remaining end is supplied by the germline J gene. The ends lost 5 bases at V and 1 base at J; junction bases unmatched: 7. The CDR3 is made up of 15 amino acids. The germline CDR1 and CDR2 sequences are LNHDA and SQIVND (reference sequence).

CDR3 DNA (partial): TGCAGTGCTAACAGGGTAGGATCACCC. Translating it yields CSANRVGSP. The CDR3, in full, reads CSANRVGSPLHF. The chain carries TRBV20-1 and TRBJ1-6, with D possibly matching TRBD1 (6 bases). The CDR3 end lies 3 residues beyond the end of the read and is filled in from the germline J gene. This CDR3 has 12 residues. Trimming left V 4 bases short and J 10 bases short, with 11 bases between. CDR1 is DFQATT and CDR2 is SNEGSKA in the germline V gene (reference sequence).

On this clone itself: With the read ending 3 residues before the CDR3 end, the germline J gene is used to fill in that end. The chain combines TRBV20-1 with TRBJ2-7; TRBD1 agrees at 12 bases. V was clipped by 5 bases and J by 1 base; unmatched bases: 12. The V gene's germline CDR1 is DFQATT and CDR2 SNEGSKA (reference sequence). The CDR3 has 17 residues. The CDR3 loop reads CSASGTGGSKLSYEQYF. The DNA read from the CDR3 is TGCAGTGCTTCCGGGACAGGGGGCTCTAAGCTATCCTACGAG.

About this clone itself: From the germline J gene comes the end of the CDR3, since the read stops 3 residues before it. V usage is TRBV6-1 and J usage is TRBJ2-3; 7 positions agree with TRBD1. The CDR3 extends over 15 amino acids. The germline V gene encodes CDR1 MNHNS and CDR2 SASEGT. CDR3 DNA (partial): TGTGCCAGCACTGATGCCGTTACAGGGGTCGAGACG. Protein sequence: CASTDAVTGVET. The complete CDR3 reads CASTDAVTGVETQYF.

Worth noting for this clone: The CDR3 is cut off 3 residues early in the read; its end comes from the germline J gene. This rearrangement joins TRBV9 to TRBJ2-2; 9 bases fit TRBD2. V trimming: 0 bases; J trimming: 8 bases; junction bases outside the gene matches: 11. CDR1 is SGDLS and CDR2 is YYNGEE in the germline V gene. This CDR3 is 17 amino acids long. The sequenced part of the CDR3 DNA is TGTGCCAGCAGCGTAGATCGCCTAGCGGGGTGGGGAGGGGAG. Translation: CASSVDRLAGWGGE. The complete CDR3 sequence is CASSVDRLAGWGGELFF.

Details on this clone: The missing CDR3 end, 3 residues past where the read stops, is filled in from the germline J gene. The chain is built from TRBV18 and TRBJ1-2, with TRBD1 as a possible D gene (6 bases). The CDR3 contains 15 residues. V lost 2 bases to trimming and J lost 7 bases, with 17 bases between them. Germline V gives CDR1 KGHSH, CDR2 LQKENI. The CDR3 is CASSPMTGGEGGYTF. The part of the CDR3 DNA that was read is TGTGCCAGCTCACCAATGACAGGAGGTGAAGGTGGC.

With respect to this clone: The CDR3 end lies 3 residues beyond the end of the read and is filled in from the germline J gene. The chain couples TRBV19 to TRBJ1-1; 8 bases agree with TRBD1. This CDR3 spans 16 amino acids. Germline V lookup: CDR1 LNHDA, CDR2 SQIVND (reference sequence). The V and J ends lost 3 bases and 4 bases, in that order; junction bases with no gene match: 10. The DNA read from the CDR3 is TGTGCCAGTAGTATCCGGGACAGGTACGGGGCCACTGAA. Amino acid sequence: CASSIRDRYGATE. The complete CDR3 sequence is CASSIRDRYGATEAFF. The entire variable domain, with the rest obtained from reference TRBV19 and TRBJ1-1, is as follows: DGGITQSPKYLFRKEGQNVTLSCEQNLNHDAMYWYRQDPGQGLRLIYYSQIVNDFQKGDIAEGYSVSREKKESFPLTVTSAQKNPTAFYLCASSIRDRYGATEAFFGQGTRLTVV.

Details on this clone: Coverage ceases 3 residues before the CDR3 finishes, and the germline J gene fills in the end. The chain employs TRBV5-1 and TRBJ2-2, with D unclear. The V gene's germline CDR1 is SGHRS and CDR2 YFSETQ. Deletions cut 4 bases from V and 0 bases from J, with 7 bases between. This CDR3 contains 14 residues. The DNA read from the CDR3 is TGCGCCAGCAGCGTGGGCGCGAACACCGGGGAG. Translated: CASSVGANTGE. The entire CDR3 is CASSVGANTGELFF.

CDR3: CASSRQGASNIQYF. The CDR3 bases that were read are TGTGCCAGCAGCCGACAGGGGGCATCGAACATT. The rearrangement links TRBV11-1 to TRBJ2-4; 10 bases align to TRBD1. The CDR3 end falls 3 residues outside the read, so it is completed with the germline J gene. V shed 5 bases and J 7 bases; nucleotides not matched to a gene: 5. Germline assignment: CDR1 SGHAT and CDR2 FQDESV (reference sequence). There are 14 residues in the CDR3.

About this clone itself: The read terminates 3 residues ahead of where the CDR3 ends, so the germline J gene completes it. The rearrangement uses TRBV20-1 and TRBJ2-1; the match to TRBD2 covers 8 bases. V was clipped by 6 bases and J by 9 bases; unmatched bases: 19. The CDR3 spans 16 residues. Germline CDR1 is DFQATT and CDR2 is SNEGSKA (reference sequence). The part of the CDR3 DNA that was read is TGCAGTGCGAGGACCCCAGGGAGCGGGGGACTCTTTGAG. Amino acids: CSARTPGSGGLFE. The whole CDR3 reads CSARTPGSGGLFEQFF.

This clone ranks as medium-sized in terms of frequency. The missing CDR3 end, 3 residues past where the read stops, is filled in from the germline J gene. V gene TRBV6-1 combines with J gene TRBJ2-7, with D perhaps matching TRBD1 (5 bases). V gave up 2 bases and J gave up 2 bases, with 13 bases separating them. CDR1 is MNHNS, CDR2 SASEGT, per germline. This CDR3 is 15 amino acids long. This CDR3 is CASSESRTPTYEQYF. CDR3 bases read: TGTGCCAGCAGTGAATCTAGGACACCCACCTACGAG.

Points on this clone: The CDR3 goes on 3 residues after the read ends, and that part is filled in from the germline J gene. The chain couples TRBV5-1 to TRBJ1-2, with D possibly TRBD1 on 5 matching bases. The CDR3 consists of 12 residues. Germline V gene sequence: CDR1 SGHRS, CDR2 YFSETQ. CDR3 residues: CASSPDRNGYTF. The DNA read from the CDR3 is TGCGCCAGCAGTCCAGACAGAAACGGC.

About this clone itself: The CDR3 end lies 3 residues beyond the end of the read and is filled in from the germline J gene. The genes are TRBV7-2 and TRBJ2-4, with 10 bases aligning to TRBD1. The CDR3 has 13 amino acids. The germline CDR1 and CDR2 sequences are SGHTA and FQGNSA. The DNA read from the CDR3 is TGTGCCAGCAGCTCGGGACAGGGGTATGGT. Protein sequence: CASSSGQGYG. Given in full, the CDR3 is CASSSGQGYGQYF.

As to this clone: The missing CDR3 end, 3 residues past where the read stops, is filled in from the germline J gene. The chain links TRBV19 to TRBJ2-1; possible D gene TRBD1, 5 bases. This CDR3 spans 15 amino acids. CDR1 LNHDA and CDR2 SQIVND come from the germline V gene (reference sequence). V lost 5 bases, J lost 5 bases, and 16 bases lay in between. CDR3 residues: CASSVSRVSHNEQFF. The sequenced CDR3 bases are TGTGCCAGTAGTGTATCCAGGGTTAGTCACAATGAG.